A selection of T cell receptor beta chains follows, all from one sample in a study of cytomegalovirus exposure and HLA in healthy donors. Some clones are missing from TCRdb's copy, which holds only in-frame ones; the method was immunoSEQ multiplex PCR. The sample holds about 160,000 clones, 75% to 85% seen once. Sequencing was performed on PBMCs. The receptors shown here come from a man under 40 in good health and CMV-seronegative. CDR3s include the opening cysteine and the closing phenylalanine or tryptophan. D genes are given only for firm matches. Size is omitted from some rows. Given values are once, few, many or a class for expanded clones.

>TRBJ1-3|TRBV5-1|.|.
TGCGCCAGCAGCTTGGACGGGAGCGGATCTGGAAACACCATATATTTT
CASSLDGSGSGNTIYF
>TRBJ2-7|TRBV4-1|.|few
TGCGCCAGCAGGTCACCTAGCTCCTACGAGCAGTACTTC
CASRSPSSYEQYF
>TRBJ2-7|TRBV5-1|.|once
TGCGCCAGCAGCTGGCGGGACGGCTCCTACGAGCAGTACTTC
CASSWRDGSYEQYF
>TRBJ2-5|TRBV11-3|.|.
TGTGCCAGCAGCTTGGGCAGAAAAGAGACCCAGTACTTC
CASSLGRKETQYF
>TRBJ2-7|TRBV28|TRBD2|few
TGTGCCAGCAGTTCGCCGGGACTAGCATACGAGCAGTACTTC
CASSSPGLAYEQYF
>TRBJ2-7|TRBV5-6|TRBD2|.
TGTGCCAGCAGCTTACTAGCGGGAGCCTACGAGCAGTACTTC
CASSLLAGAYEQYF
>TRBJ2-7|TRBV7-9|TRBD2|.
TGTGCCAGCAGCTTACCTACCCATCTAGCGGGGCCGGTAGAGGAGCAGTACTTC
CASSLPTHLAGPVEEQYF
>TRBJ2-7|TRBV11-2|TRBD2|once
TGTGCCAGCAGCCCCTATTGGCCGTGGTGGCGGGAGCTTTACGAGCAGTACTTC
CASSPYWPWWRELYEQYF
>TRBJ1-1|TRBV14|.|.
TGTGCCAGCAGCCAGTTTGGGCGTGAAGCTTTCTTT
CASSQFGREAFF
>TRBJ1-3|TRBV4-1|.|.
TGCGCCAGCAGCCAAGGACAGAACTCTGGAAACACCATATATTTT
CASSQGQNSGNTIYF
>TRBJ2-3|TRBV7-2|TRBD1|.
TGTGCCAGCAGCTCGCGGACAGGGGAGAGGGTGGATACGCAGTATTTT
CASSSRTGERVDTQYF
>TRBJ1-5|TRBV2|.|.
TGTGCCAGCAATATAAGACAGAGTCGGGATCAGCCCCAGCATTTT
CASNIRQSRDQPQHF
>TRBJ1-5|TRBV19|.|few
TGTGCCAGTAGCTTCCCCGACAGCTATAGCAATCAGCCCCAGCATTTT
CASSFPDSYSNQPQHF
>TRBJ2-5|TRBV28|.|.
TGTGCCAGCAGTTCAACACAGGTGTTGTGGGAGACCCAGTACTTC
CASSSTQVLWETQYF
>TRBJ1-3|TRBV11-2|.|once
TGTGCCAGCAGCCGGGACATTGGAAACACCATATATTTT
CASSRDIGNTIYF
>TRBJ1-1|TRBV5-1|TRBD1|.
TGCGCCAGCAGCTGGGGCAGGGGGGAAACTGAAGCTTTCTTT
CASSWGRGETEAFF
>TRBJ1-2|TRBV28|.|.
TGTGCCAGCAGCATCCTCCCGCAGGTTGGGCCTCTAGGCTACACCTTC
CASSILPQVGPLGYTF
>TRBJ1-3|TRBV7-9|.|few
TGTGCCAGCAGCTTAGAACGAGAGTACACCATATATTTT
CASSLEREYTIYF
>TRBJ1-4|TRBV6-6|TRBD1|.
TGTGCCAGCAGCTTCCTGACAGGGGCGGTGGAAAAACTGTTTTTT
CASSFLTGAVEKLFF
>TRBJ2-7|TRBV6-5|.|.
TGTGCCAGCAAGGTGACAATGATAGTCCACGAGCAGTACTTC
CASKVTMIVHEQYF
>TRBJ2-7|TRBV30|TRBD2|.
TGTGCCTGGAGTTTCGATGGCGGGGGGTCCTACGAGCAGTACTTC
CAWSFDGGGSYEQYF
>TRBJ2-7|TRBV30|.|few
TGTGCCTGGAGTGTACCCACCTTGAGCTCCTACGAGCAGTACTTC
CAWSVPTLSSYEQYF
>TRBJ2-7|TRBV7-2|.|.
TGTGCCAGCAGCTTAGTAGACTACGAGCAGTACTTC
CASSLVDYEQYF
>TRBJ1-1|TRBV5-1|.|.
TGCGCCAGCAGCTTGGAGGGGGTTCCCACTGAAGCTTTCTTT
CASSLEGVPTEAFF
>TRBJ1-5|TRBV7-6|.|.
TGTGCCAGCAGCTTAGTGGGAGGTCGCCCCCCGCCCCAGCATTTT
CASSLVGGRPPPQHF
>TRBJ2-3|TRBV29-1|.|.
TGCAGCGTTGAGACCCGGAGACACGGGGGTAGGGATACGCAGTATTTT
CSVETRRHGGRDTQYF
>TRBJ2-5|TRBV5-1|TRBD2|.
TGCGCCAGCCGGGGGGGGGCGCAAGAGACCCAGTACTTC
CASRGGAQETQYF
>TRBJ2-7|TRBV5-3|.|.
TGTGCCAGCAGCCCAGGCTACGAGCAGTACTTC
CASSPGYEQYF
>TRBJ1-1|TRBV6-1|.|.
TGTGCCAGCATAAGGGGTGCAGGGAAGGACACTGAAGCTTTCTTT
CASIRGAGKDTEAFF